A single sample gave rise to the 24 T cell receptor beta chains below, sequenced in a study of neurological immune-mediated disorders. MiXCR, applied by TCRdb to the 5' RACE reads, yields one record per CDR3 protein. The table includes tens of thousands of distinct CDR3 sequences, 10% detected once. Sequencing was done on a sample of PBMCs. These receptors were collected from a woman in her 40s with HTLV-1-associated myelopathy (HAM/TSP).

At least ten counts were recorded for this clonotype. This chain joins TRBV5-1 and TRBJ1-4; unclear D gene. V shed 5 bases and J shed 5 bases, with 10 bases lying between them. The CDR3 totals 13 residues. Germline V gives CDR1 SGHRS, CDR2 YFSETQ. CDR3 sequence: CASSSDGNEKLFF. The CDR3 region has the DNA TGCGCCAGCAGTTCGGACGGCAATGAAAAACTGTTTTTT.

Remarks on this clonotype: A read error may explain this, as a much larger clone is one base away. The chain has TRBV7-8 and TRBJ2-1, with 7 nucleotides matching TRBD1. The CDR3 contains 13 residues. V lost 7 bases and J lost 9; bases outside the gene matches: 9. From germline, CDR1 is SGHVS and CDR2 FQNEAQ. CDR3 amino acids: CASNTGVAGEQFF. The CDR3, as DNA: TGTGCCAGCAACACAGGGGTCGCGGGTGAGCAGTTCTTC. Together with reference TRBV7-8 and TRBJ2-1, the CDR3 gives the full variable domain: GAGVSQSPRYKVAKRGQDVALRCDPISGHVSLFWYQQALGQGPEFLTYFQNEAQLDKSGLPSDRFFAERPEGSVSTLKIQRTQQEDSAVYLCASNTGVAGEQFFGPGTRLTVL.

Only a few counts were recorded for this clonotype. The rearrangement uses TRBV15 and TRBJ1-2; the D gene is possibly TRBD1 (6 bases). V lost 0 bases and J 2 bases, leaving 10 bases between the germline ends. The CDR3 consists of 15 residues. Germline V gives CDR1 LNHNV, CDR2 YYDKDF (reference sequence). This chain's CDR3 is CATSRDGGSNYGYTF. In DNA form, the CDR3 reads TGTGCCACCAGCAGAGATGGGGGCAGCAACTATGGCTACACCTTC.

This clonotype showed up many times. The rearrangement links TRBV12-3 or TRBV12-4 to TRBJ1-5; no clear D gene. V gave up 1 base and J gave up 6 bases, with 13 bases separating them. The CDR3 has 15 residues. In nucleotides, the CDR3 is TGTGCCAGCAGTTTAGGGGAAGCGGCAATTCAGCCCCAGCATTTT. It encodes CASSLGEAAIQPQHF.

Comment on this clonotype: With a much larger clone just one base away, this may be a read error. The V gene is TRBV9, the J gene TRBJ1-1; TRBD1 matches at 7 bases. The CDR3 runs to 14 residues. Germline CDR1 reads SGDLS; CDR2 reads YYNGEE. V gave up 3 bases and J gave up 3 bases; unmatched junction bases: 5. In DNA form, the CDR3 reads TGTGCCAGCAGCGACAGACAGGGTGACACTGAAGCTTTCTTT. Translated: CASSDRQGDTEAFF.

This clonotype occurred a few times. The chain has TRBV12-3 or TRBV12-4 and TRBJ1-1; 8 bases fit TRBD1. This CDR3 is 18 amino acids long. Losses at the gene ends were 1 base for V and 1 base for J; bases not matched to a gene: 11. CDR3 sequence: CASSLEGRGLGGNTEAFF. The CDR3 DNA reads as TGTGCCAGCAGTTTAGAAGGCAGGGGGCTCGGGGGGAACACTGAAGCTTTCTTT.

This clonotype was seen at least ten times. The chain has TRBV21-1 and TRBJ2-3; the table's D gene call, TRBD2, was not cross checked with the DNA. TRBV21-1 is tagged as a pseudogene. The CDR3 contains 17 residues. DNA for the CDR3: TGTGCCAGCAGCAAAGGGGCTAGCGGGGGGGCCAAAGATACGCAGTATTTT. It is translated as CASSKGASGGAKDTQYF.

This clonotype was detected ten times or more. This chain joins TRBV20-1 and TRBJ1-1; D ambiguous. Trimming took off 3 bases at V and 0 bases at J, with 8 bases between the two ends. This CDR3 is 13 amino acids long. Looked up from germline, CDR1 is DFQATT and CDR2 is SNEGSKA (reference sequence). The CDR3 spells CSARPALNTEAFF. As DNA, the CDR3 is TGCAGTGCTAGGCCGGCTTTGAACACTGAAGCTTTCTTT.

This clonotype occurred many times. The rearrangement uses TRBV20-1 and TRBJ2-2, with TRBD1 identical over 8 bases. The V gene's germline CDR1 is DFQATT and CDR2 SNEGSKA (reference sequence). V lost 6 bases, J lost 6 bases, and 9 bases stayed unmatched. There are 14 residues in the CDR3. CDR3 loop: CSAPGTGRSGELFF. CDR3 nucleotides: TGCAGTGCACCGGGGACAGGCCGGTCCGGGGAGCTGTTTTTT.

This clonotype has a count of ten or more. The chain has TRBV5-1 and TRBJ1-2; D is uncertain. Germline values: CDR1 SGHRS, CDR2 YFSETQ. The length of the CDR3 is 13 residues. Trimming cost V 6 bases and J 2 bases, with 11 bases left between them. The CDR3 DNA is TGCGCCAGCACCAAGGACGGCAACTATGGCTACACCTTC. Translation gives CASTKDGNYGYTF.

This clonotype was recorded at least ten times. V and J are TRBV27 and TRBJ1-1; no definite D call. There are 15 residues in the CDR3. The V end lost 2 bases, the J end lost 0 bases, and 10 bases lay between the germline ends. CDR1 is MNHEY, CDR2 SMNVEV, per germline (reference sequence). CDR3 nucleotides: TGTGCCAGCAGTTTACATCCCCAGATGAACACTGAAGCTTTCTTT. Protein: CASSLHPQMNTEAFF.

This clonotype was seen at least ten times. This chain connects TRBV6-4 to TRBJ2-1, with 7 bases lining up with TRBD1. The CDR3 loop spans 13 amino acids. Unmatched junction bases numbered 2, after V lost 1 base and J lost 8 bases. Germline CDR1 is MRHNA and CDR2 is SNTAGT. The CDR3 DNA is TGTGCCAGCAGTGACTTGACAGGGTATGAGCAGTTCTTC. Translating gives CASSDLTGYEQFF.

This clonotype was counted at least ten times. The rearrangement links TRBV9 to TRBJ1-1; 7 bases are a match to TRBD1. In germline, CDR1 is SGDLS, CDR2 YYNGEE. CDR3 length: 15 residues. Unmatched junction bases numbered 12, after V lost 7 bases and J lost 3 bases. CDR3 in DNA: TGTGCCAGCGGGGGGGCAGGGGGTGTTCACACTGAAGCTTTCTTT. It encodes CASGGAGGVHTEAFF.

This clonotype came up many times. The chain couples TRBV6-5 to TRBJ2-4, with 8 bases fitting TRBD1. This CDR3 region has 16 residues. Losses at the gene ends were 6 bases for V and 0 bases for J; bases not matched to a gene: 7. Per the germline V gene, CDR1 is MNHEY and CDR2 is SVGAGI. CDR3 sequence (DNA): TGTGCCAGCAGCCGGACAGGGAACCTAGCCAAAAACATTCAGTACTTC. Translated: CASSRTGNLAKNIQYF.

This CDR3 reads CASSLRRELDMNTEAFF. For the CDR3, the DNA is TGCGCCAGCAGCTTAAGGAGGGAGTTGGACATGAACACTGAAGCTTTCTTT. The chain is built from TRBV5-1 and TRBJ1-1; TRBD1 is a possible D gene (5 bases). V shed 2 bases and J shed 0 bases, with 17 bases lying between them. This CDR3 contains 17 residues. Germline V gene lookup returns CDR1 SGHRS and CDR2 YFSETQ.

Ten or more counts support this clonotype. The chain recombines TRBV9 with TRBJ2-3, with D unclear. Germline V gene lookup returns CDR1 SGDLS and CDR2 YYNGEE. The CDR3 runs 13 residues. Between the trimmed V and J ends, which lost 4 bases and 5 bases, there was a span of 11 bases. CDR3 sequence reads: CASSPQWRDTQYF. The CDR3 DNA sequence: TGTGCCAGCAGCCCGCAATGGAGAGATACGCAGTATTTT.

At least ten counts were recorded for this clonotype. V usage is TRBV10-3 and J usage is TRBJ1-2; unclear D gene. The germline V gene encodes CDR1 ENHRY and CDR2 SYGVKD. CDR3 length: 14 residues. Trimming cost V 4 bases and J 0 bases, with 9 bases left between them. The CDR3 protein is CAISVDSANYGYTF. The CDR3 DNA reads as TGTGCCATCAGTGTCGACTCAGCTAACTATGGCTACACCTTC.

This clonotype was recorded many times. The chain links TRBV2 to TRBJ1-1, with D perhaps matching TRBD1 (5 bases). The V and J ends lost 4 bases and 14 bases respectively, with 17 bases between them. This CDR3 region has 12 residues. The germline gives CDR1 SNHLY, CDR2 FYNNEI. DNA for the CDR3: TGTGCCAGCAGTGGTTCCCGGGGGACGGTCTTCTTT. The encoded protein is CASSGSRGTVFF.

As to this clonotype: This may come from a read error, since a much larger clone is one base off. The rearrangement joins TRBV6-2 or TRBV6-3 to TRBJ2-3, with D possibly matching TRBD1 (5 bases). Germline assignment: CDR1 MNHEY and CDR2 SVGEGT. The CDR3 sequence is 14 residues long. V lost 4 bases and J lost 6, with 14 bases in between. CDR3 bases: TGTGCCAGCAGTTTGACAGCTTGGACGGATACGCAGTATTTT. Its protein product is CASSLTAWTDTQYF.

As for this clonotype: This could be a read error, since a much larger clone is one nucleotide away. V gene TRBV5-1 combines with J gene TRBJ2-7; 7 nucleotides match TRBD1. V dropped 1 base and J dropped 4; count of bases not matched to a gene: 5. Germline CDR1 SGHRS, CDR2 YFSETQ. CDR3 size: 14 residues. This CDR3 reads CASSLSVQGYEQYF. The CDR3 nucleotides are TGCGCCAGCAGCTTGAGTGTACAGGGGTACGAGCAGTACTTC. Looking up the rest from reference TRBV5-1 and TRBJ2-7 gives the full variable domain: KAGVTQTPRYLIKTRGQQVTLSCSPISGHRSVSWYQQTPGQGLQFLFEYFSETQRNKGNFPGRFSGRQFSNSRSEMNVSTLELGDSALYLCASSLSVQGYEQYFGPGTRLTVT.

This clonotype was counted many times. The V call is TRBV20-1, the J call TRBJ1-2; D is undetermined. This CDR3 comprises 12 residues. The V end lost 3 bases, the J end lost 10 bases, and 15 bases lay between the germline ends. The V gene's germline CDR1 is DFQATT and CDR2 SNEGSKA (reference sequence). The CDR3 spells CSASSEVHDYTF. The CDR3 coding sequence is TGCAGTGCTAGTTCGGAGGTTCATGACTACACCTTC.

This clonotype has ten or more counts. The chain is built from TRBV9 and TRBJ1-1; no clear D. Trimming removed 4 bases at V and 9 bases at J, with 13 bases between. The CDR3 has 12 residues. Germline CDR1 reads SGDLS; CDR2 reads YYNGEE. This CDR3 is CASSPPPGKAFF. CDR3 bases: TGTGCCAGCAGCCCCCCACCTGGAAAAGCTTTCTTT.

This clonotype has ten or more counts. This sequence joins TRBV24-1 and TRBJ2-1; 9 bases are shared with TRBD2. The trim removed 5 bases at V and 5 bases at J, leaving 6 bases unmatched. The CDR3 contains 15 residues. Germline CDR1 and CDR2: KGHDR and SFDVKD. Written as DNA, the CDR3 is TGTGCCACCAGTGCGAGGCGGGGGGGAAACAATGAGCAGTTCTTC. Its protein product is CATSARRGGNNEQFF.

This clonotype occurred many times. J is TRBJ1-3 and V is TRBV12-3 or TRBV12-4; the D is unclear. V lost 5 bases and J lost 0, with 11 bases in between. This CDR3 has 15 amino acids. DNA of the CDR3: TGTGCCAGCAGTCCACACGTCCTCTCTGGAAACACCATATATTTT. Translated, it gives CASSPHVLSGNTIYF.